Each of the 32 T cell receptor beta chains below was sequenced from the same sample in a study of cytomegalovirus exposure and HLA in healthy donors. 60 Vbeta and 13 Jbeta primers were used in PCR. Sequencing used immunoSEQ multiplex PCR; TCRdb keeps in-frame clones, though not all of them. The sample has about 82,000 clones. Source material: PBMCs. The receptors stem from a woman aged 25 to 39 in good health and CMV-seronegative.

The chain uses TRBV27 and TRBJ2-3, with TRBD1 as a possible D gene (5 bases). This CDR3 spans 15 amino acids. Per the germline V gene, CDR1 is MNHEY and CDR2 is SMNVEV (reference sequence). V gave up 7 bases and J gave up 0 bases, with 14 bases separating them. The CDR3 DNA follows: TGTGCCAGCACCTCGCAGGGAACAAGCACAGATACGCAGTATTTT. Its protein is CASTSQGTSTDTQYF.

The chain carries TRBV7-9 and TRBJ1-2, with TRBD1 matching 7 bases. This CDR3 is built from 14 residues. Germline-derived CDR1 and CDR2 are SEHNR and FQNEAQ (reference sequence). V shed 5 bases and J 5 bases; nucleotides not matched to a gene: 8. The CDR3, as DNA: TGTGCCAGCAGCCCCGACAGGGTTAGTTATGGCTACACCTTC. This encodes CASSPDRVSYGYTF.

V gene TRBV5-1 combines with J gene TRBJ2-7, with 9 positions matching TRBD2. The CDR3 sequence is 14 residues long. Germline CDR1 and CDR2: SGHRS and YFSETQ. CDR3 DNA: TGCGACCATACGAGGCTAGCGGGATTTGACGAGCAGTACTTC. It specifies CDHTRLAGFDEQYF.

This sequence joins TRBV5-1 and TRBJ2-2; TRBD1 might be the D (7 bases). Germline V gene data show CDR1 as SGHRS and CDR2 as YFSETQ. With 4 bases removed from V and 2 bases from J, the gap between germline ends came to 21 bases. This CDR3 is built from 18 residues. The CDR3 sequence: CASSIDLGGAGNTGELFF. As DNA, the CDR3 is TGCGCCAGCAGCATCGACCTAGGGGGCGCGGGAAACACCGGGGAGCTGTTTTTT.

The chain couples TRBV5-1 to TRBJ2-2, with a weak D call TRBD1 (5 bases). Trimming removed 0 bases from V and 1 base from J, with 7 bases in between. The CDR3 is made up of 15 amino acids. Germline CDR1 SGHRS, CDR2 YFSETQ. CDR3: CASSLGQGNTGELFF. CDR3 sequence (DNA): TGCGCCAGCAGCTTGGGGCAGGGGAACACCGGGGAGCTGTTTTTT.

V gene TRBV6-6 combines with J gene TRBJ1-6, with 7 bases lining up with TRBD1. The CDR3 loop spans 13 amino acids. The V gene's germline CDR1 is MNHNY and CDR2 SVGAGI (reference sequence). J gave up 6 bases and V 7 bases, and 3 bases lay outside the gene matches. The CDR3 coding sequence is TGTGCCAGCATCCGGGACAGTAATTCACCCCTCCACTTT. It is translated as CASIRDSNSPLHF.

On this clone: Within the sample, other DNA sequences also encode this same CDR3. The rearrangement uses TRBV30 and TRBJ2-3; TRBD2 matches at 7 bases. This CDR3 spans 13 amino acids. Trimming at V came to 2 bases and at J to 1 base, leaving 0 bases not matched to a gene. Per germline, CDR1 GTSNPN and CDR2 SVGIG (reference sequence). The CDR3 region has the DNA TGTGCCTGGAGTCGGGGGGGCACAGATACGCAGTATTTT. It specifies CAWSRGGTDTQYF.

The J gene is TRBJ1-5, the V gene TRBV19; D is possibly TRBD1 (5 bases). In germline, CDR1 is LNHDA, CDR2 SQIVND (reference sequence). Trimming removed 5 bases from V and 3 bases from J, with 8 bases in between. The CDR3 length is 13 residues. The CDR3 loop reads CASSVRDNQPQHF. CDR3 in DNA: TGTGCCAGTAGTGTCAGGGACAATCAGCCCCAGCATTTT.

V and J are TRBV5-4 and TRBJ2-5, with D possibly being TRBD1 (6 bases). Between the trimmed V and J ends, which lost 3 bases and 1 base, there was a span of 13 bases. The V gene's germline CDR1 is SGHNT and CDR2 YYREEE (reference sequence). The CDR3 contains 15 residues. The chain's CDR3 is CASSSKQGIQETQYF. As DNA, the CDR3 is TGTGCCAGCAGCTCTAAACAGGGAATCCAAGAGACCCAGTACTTC.

The genes are TRBV5-1 and TRBJ2-2; TRBD1 matches at 7 bases. Germline V gene data show CDR1 as SGHRS and CDR2 as YFSETQ. This CDR3 comprises 14 residues. Trimming took 0 bases from V and 4 from J; bases not matched to a gene: 0. CDR3 sequence (DNA): TGCGCCAGCAGCTTGGGACAGGGCACCGGGGAGCTGTTTTTT. Amino acid sequence: CASSLGQGTGELFF.

This chain uses TRBV6-5 with TRBJ1-1, with 8 bases fitting TRBD1. This CDR3 has 14 residues. J lost 6 bases, V lost 4 bases, and 7 bases had no gene match. Germline V gives CDR1 MNHEY, CDR2 SVGAGI. The CDR3 loop reads CASSSWTGMAEAFF. CDR3 nucleotides: TGTGCCAGCAGTTCCTGGACAGGGATGGCTGAAGCTTTCTTT.

This chain uses TRBV6-5 with TRBJ2-3, with D possibly TRBD1 on 5 matching bases. The CDR3 has 13 residues. Germline V gene lookup returns CDR1 MNHEY and CDR2 SVGAGI. Trimming pared 5 bases from V and 3 bases from J, leaving 9 bases between. CDR3 in DNA: TGTGCCAGCAGTCTGACAGTTACAGATACGCAGTATTTT. Protein product: CASSLTVTDTQYF.

This chain connects TRBV19 to TRBJ1-1, with 8 bases identical to TRBD1. The ends lost 6 bases at V and 0 bases at J; junction bases unmatched: 9. Germline V gives CDR1 LNHDA, CDR2 SQIVND (reference sequence). The CDR3 consists of 16 residues. In DNA form, the CDR3 reads TGTGCCAGTAGAACCGAGGGACAGGCTATGAACACTGAAGCTTTCTTT. It yields the protein CASRTEGQAMNTEAFF.

The chain carries TRBV5-1 and TRBJ2-3; 8 nucleotides line up with TRBD2. CDR3 length equals 16 residues. The germline CDR1 and CDR2 sequences are SGHRS and YFSETQ. V shed 4 bases and J 2 bases; nucleotides not matched to a gene: 9. Here the CDR3 reads CASSPGGGGDTDTQYF. The CDR3 DNA reads as TGCGCCAGCAGCCCGGGAGGGGGGGGCGACACAGATACGCAGTATTTT.

The gene calls are TRBV30 and TRBJ1-2, with D maybe TRBD1 (6 bases). The ends were cut back, 2 bases at V and 4 bases at J, with 8 bases in the middle. This CDR3 comprises 12 residues. CDR1 is GTSNPN and CDR2 is SVGIG in the germline V gene (reference sequence). The CDR3 nucleotides read TGTGCCTGGAGTCAAGGGGGCTATGGCTACACCTTC. Its protein product is CAWSQGGYGYTF.

As regards this clone: Its ends do not fully match the called genes, so a read error is possible. The J gene is TRBJ1-1, the V gene TRBV29-1; D uncertain. The CDR3 runs 11 residues. Germline V gene sequence: CDR1 SQVTM, CDR2 ANQGSEA. The CDR3 loop is CSVLFQTEDFF. The CDR3 bases are TGCAGCGTCTTATTCCAGACTGAAGATTTCTTT. The full variable domain, with the rest looked up from reference TRBV29-1 and TRBJ1-1, is SAVISQKPSRDICQRGTSLTIQCQVDSQVTMMFWYRQQPGQSLTLIATANQGSEATYESGFVIDKFPISRPNLTFSTLTVSNMSPEDSSIYLCSVLFQTEDFFGQGTRLTVV.

The chain employs TRBV15 and TRBJ1-5; a possible D gene is TRBD1 (6 bases). Germline V CDR1 and CDR2: LNHNV, YYDKDF (reference sequence). There are 16 residues in the CDR3. Trimming left V 1 base short and J 6 bases short, with 16 bases between. CDR3 coding DNA: TGTGCCACCAGCAGAGGTACACCAGGGGTGCGTCAGCCCCAGCATTTT. Translating it yields CATSRGTPGVRQPQHF.

This chain connects TRBV27 to TRBJ1-1; D may be TRBD1 (5 bases). Trimming took off 0 bases at V and 2 bases at J, with 7 bases between the two ends. This CDR3 contains 14 residues. Germline V gives CDR1 MNHEY, CDR2 SMNVEV (reference sequence). CDR3 DNA: TGTGCCAGCAGTTTATCGGGGGGTAACACTGAAGCTTTCTTT. Its translation is CASSLSGGNTEAFF.

The chain has TRBV7-9 and TRBJ2-1; 9 positions agree with TRBD2. CDR3 length: 16 amino acids. Germline values: CDR1 SEHNR, CDR2 FQNEAQ (reference sequence). V trimming: 1 base; J trimming: 5 bases; junction bases outside the gene matches: 6. The CDR3 DNA follows: TGTGCCAGCAGCTTAGGGAGACTAGCGGAAAACAATGAGCAGTTCTTC. Its translation is CASSLGRLAENNEQFF. The complete variable domain, with remaining parts taken from reference TRBV7-9 and TRBJ2-1, reads DTGVSQNPRHKITKRGQNVTFRCDPISEHNRLYWYRQTLGQGPEFLTYFQNEAQLEKSRLLSDRFSAERPKGSFSTLEIQRTEQGDSAMYLCASSLGRLAENNEQFFGPGTRLTVL.

The V gene is TRBV2, the J gene TRBJ1-1, with D maybe TRBD1 (5 bases). Germline CDR1 reads SNHLY; CDR2 reads FYNNEI. This CDR3 is built from 13 residues. V gave up 10 bases and J gave up 2 bases, with 14 bases separating them. The CDR3 DNA sequence: TGTGCCACCAAAGGGCAGGGTAACACTGAAGCTTTCTTT. It translates to CATKGQGNTEAFF.

J is TRBJ1-1 and V is TRBV29-1; the D gene is possibly TRBD1 (5 bases). CDR3 length: 14 residues. Germline CDR1 reads SQVTM; CDR2 reads ANQGSEA. Trimming left V 8 bases short and J 4 bases short, with 20 bases between. The DNA of the CDR3 is TGCAGCTCTCTCGGGGGGAACTCGGGCACTGAAGCTTTCTTT. Translated: CSSLGGNSGTEAFF.

V gene TRBV6-1 combines with J gene TRBJ1-2; 9 nucleotides align to TRBD1. There are 15 residues in the CDR3. The V and J ends lost 3 bases and 5 bases, in that order; junction bases with no gene match: 7. Germline V gene sequence: CDR1 MNHNS, CDR2 SASEGT. CDR3 nucleotides: TGTGCCAGCAGTGAGCGTTTGGGACAGGGTTATGGCTACACCTTC. Amino acids: CASSERLGQGYGYTF.

The V call is TRBV30, the J call TRBJ2-7; no clear D. This CDR3 has 14 residues. Trimming took off 0 bases at V and 3 bases at J, with 12 bases between the two ends. The germline CDR1 and CDR2 sequences are GTSNPN and SVGIG (reference sequence). The CDR3: CAWSVRSGLYEQYF. Here the CDR3 DNA reads TGTGCCTGGAGTGTACGATCAGGCCTCTACGAGCAGTACTTC.

J is TRBJ2-3 and V is TRBV7-9; D unresolved. CDR1 is SEHNR and CDR2 is FQNEAQ in the germline V gene (reference sequence). V was shortened by 9 bases and J by 6 bases, with 10 bases between the two germline ends. The CDR3 totals 11 residues. The CDR3 bases are TGTGCCAGAAGCCGTCAGGATACGCAGTATTTT. Encoded protein: CARSRQDTQYF. The entire variable domain, with the rest obtained from reference TRBV7-9 and TRBJ2-3, is as follows: DTGVSQNPRHKITKRGQNVTFRCDPISEHNRLYWYRQTLGQGPEFLTYFQNEAQLEKSRLLSDRFSAERPKGSFSTLEIQRTEQGDSAMYLCARSRQDTQYFGPGTRLTVL.

J is TRBJ1-5 and V is TRBV30; weak D call: TRBD1 (5 bases). With 4 bases removed from V and 2 bases from J, the gap between germline ends came to 18 bases. The CDR3 extends over 16 amino acids. CDR1 and CDR2 (germline): GTSNPN, SVGIG (reference sequence). The CDR3 spells CAWTGPSGGGNQPQHF. In DNA, the CDR3 is TGTGCCTGGACGGGGCCCAGCGGGGGAGGCAATCAGCCCCAGCATTTT.

V usage is TRBV4-2 and J usage is TRBJ2-1; TRBD2 matches at 8 bases. Germline V gives CDR1 LGHNA, CDR2 YNFKEQ. The trim removed 0 bases at V and 8 bases at J, leaving 9 bases unmatched. CDR3 length: 16 residues. The CDR3 reads CASSQEATGGADEQFF. As DNA, the CDR3 is TGTGCCAGCAGCCAAGAGGCGACGGGGGGGGCTGATGAGCAGTTCTTC.

V gene TRBV18 combines with J gene TRBJ2-5; 7 bases fit TRBD1. This CDR3 is built from 14 residues. V shed 3 bases, J shed 2 bases, and the junction held 3 bases outside the gene matches. The germline V gene has CDR1 KGHSH and CDR2 LQKENI. The CDR3 nucleotides read TGTGCCAGCTCACCGTCCAGGGGGCAAGAGACCCAGTACTTC. Translated, it gives CASSPSRGQETQYF.

The chain carries TRBV15 and TRBJ2-1; D may be TRBD1 (6 bases). This CDR3 region has 15 residues. CDR1 and CDR2 (germline): LNHNV, YYDKDF (reference sequence). The V end lost 1 base, the J end lost 5 bases, and 12 bases lay between the germline ends. The CDR3 DNA follows: TGTGCCACCAGCAGAGGGGGACACGAGAACAATGAGCAGTTCTTC. Its translation: CATSRGGHENNEQFF.

V and J are TRBV10-3 and TRBJ2-3; TRBD1 matches 7 bases. The CDR3 contains 15 residues. V shed 6 bases, J shed 2 bases, and the junction held 8 bases outside the gene matches. Germline lookup yields CDR1 ENHRY and CDR2 SYGVKD. As DNA, the CDR3 is TGTGCCATCAGCGCCGGGACAGATAACACAGATACGCAGTATTTT. Translation: CAISAGTDNTDTQYF.

The V call is TRBV6-1, the J call TRBJ2-1; 9 bases fit TRBD2. Germline V gene sequence: CDR1 MNHNS, CDR2 SASEGT. This CDR3 has 15 residues. V shed 4 bases, J shed 5 bases, and the junction held 6 bases outside the gene matches. The CDR3, as DNA: TGTGCCAGCAGTGCTATAGCGGGAGCGGACAATGAGCAGTTCTTC. It yields the protein CASSAIAGADNEQFF.

This chain links TRBV6-1 with TRBJ1-1, with D possibly TRBD1 on 5 matching bases. Germline V gene sequence: CDR1 MNHNS, CDR2 SASEGT. Trimming stripped 4 bases from V and 0 bases from J, with 12 bases between. The CDR3 has 15 residues. This chain's CDR3 is CASSVQGFMNTEAFF. CDR3 bases: TGTGCCAGCAGTGTCCAGGGTTTCATGAACACTGAAGCTTTCTTT.

This chain uses TRBV10-3 with TRBJ2-7; TRBD1 matches at 8 bases. CDR3 size: 14 residues. CDR1 is ENHRY, CDR2 SYGVKD, per germline. Unmatched junction bases numbered 6, after V lost 4 bases and J lost 4 bases. The CDR3 DNA reads as TGTGCCATCAGTGTTGGCAGGGGGCAATACGAGCAGTACTTC. It yields the protein CAISVGRGQYEQYF.